The sequence of this TCR beta chain was determined in a study of shared clonotypes between healthy human individuals (dated by TCRdb to about 2020). About the full investigation: Three men and two women, aged 18 to 49 years, made up the cohort. Per donor, leukapheresis produced somewhere between about 0.85 and 9.5 billion PBMCs. To estimate repertoire size and how much clonotype sharing occurs between individuals, the study deeply sequenced the blood TCR repertoires of several healthy adults. Per donor, three plates each were used for CD4 naive and CD4 memory, two for CD8 naive, and one for CD8 memory. Different laboratories and diverse techniques were used to prepare libraries and sequence TCR repertoires, to increase sequencing depth and limit assay-specific biases.

On this clone: The specificity of this receptor is unknown. Relative to the germline gene, one junction end is altered; a read error may explain this.

The CDR3 starts with the cysteine, ends with the phenylalanine, and has 16 residues. Only the CDR3 DNA is retained, 48 bases long and in frame from the first base. CDR1 and CDR2, looked up from the germline V gene, are SGDLS and YYNGEE. The investigation overall reported the following: Incomplete sequencing was indicated by rarefaction of sorted-subset datasets, despite the large sequencing depth. Pairwise subsampling led to the expectation that sequencing depth would affect the degree of clonotype sharing among donors. Because the study included a small number of donors, the genetic and exposure-history diversity represented was limited. Compared with non-shared clonotypes, the clonotypes found in all four sorted-subset donors had higher generation probabilities. Only blood was sampled, and tissue TCR repertoires likely differ from those in blood. Naive subsets generally had larger estimated clonotype richness than memory subsets. About 5% of naive CD4, 3% to 3.5% of naive CD8, about 2.5% of memory CD4, and around 0.4% of memory CD8 clonotypes were shared across several donors.

Using the deep immunoSEQ assay, TCR CDR3 regions were amplified from genomic DNA by multiplex PCR. Extracted genomic DNA from each cell subset was spread evenly across all wells of several immunoSEQ 96-well plates, with each plate serving as a replicate. Each replicate PCR for sorted subsets received about 180 ng genomic DNA, equal to about 29,000 T cell genomes. Purified libraries were quantified with a Qubit 3.0 fluorometer, sized on a Bioanalyzer 2100, and re-quantified with the KAPA Library Quantification kit. Each immunoSEQ 96-well plate was sequenced on its own single-read 150-cycle Illumina NextSeq 550 flow cell. Concerning the study's data processing: Because the immunoSEQ output included only junctional sequences and no quality scores, the filtering could not be the same as the filtering used for full-length reads. To assign V/J genes and CDR3, sequences were annotated against IMGT germline references using PyIR, a Python wrapper for IgBLAST v1.9. Any read was removed if the V/J assignment was weak (E-value above 1e-6), the CDR3 was missing, or the read contained stop codons, out-of-frame junctions, or ambiguous translated residues. V3J clonotypes were defined as sequences sharing the same inferred V gene, J gene, and CDR3 amino acid sequence. The percentage overlap between two repertoires was calculated by dividing the number of shared unique clonotypes by the size of the smaller repertoire. Richness of each repertoire was evaluated using RTK rarefaction, the Chao1 estimator, and Recon v2.1 estimates of unobserved clonotypes. Generation probabilities for all TCRbeta clonotypes obtained by the gDNA method from several donors were computed using OLGA. In TCRdb, the immuneACCESS table is reduced to in-frame sequences with V and J assigned. These tables do not hold every clone; where another copy was compared, an unresolved V gene accounts for under half, and the others remain unexplained. The V and J calls and clone size are taken from that table; D and trimming were inferred from the DNA. Present in this sample are about 2.4 million clones, 80% to 95% of which were seen just once. Approximately 0.35% of the sample belongs to the ten largest clones.

Healthy HIV-negative adults with no recently reported acute infections or vaccinations were included as donors. All donors were Caucasian adults living in Nashville, Tennessee, USA. CD4+ T cells were enriched by magnetic negative selection; naive cells were then positively selected on CD45RA, and the negative fraction formed the memory subset. Blood was collected by leukapheresis, and PBMCs were isolated by Ficoll-Histopaque density gradient centrifugation and then cryopreserved in liquid nitrogen vapor phase. Analytical flow cytometry was used to check the purity and quantity of each magnetically sorted T cell population. From each sorted fraction, genomic DNA was isolated and quantified by UV absorbance on a Nanodrop 2000c.

The TCR was taken from a man in his late teens or twenties in good health. Some clones in this sample may be carry-over from other donors' samples. Sequenced: naive CD4+ T cells from PBMCs. The cell subset or site label on this specimen signifies: CD45RA+ positively selected. Here the chain combines TRBV9 and TRBJ2-1, and TRBD2 matches 7 of the central bases. The nucleotide sequence is TGTGCCAGTCCCGTGGGACTATCGGACGTCTACCATGAGCAGTTCTTC. It specifies CASPVGLSDVYHEQFF.